Shown below are 23 T cell receptor beta chains from a single sample sequenced in a study of OX40 agonist ivuxolimab in advanced cancers. Generated by immunoSEQ multiplex PCR, the TCRdb table keeps only in-frame clones and is missing some. This sample has tens of thousands of clones, with about nine tenths found just once. Sequencing was performed on CD4+ or CD8+ T cells sorted from blood, taken in a trial of the OX40 agonist ivuxolimab. Source of these receptors: an adult with an advanced solid tumor such as melanoma, head and neck, liver or kidney cancer.

The rearrangement links TRBV5-8 to TRBJ2-5, with 7 bases matching TRBD2. CDR3 length: 13 residues. V lost 6 bases and J lost 6; bases outside the gene matches: 8. Per the germline V gene, CDR1 is SGHTS and CDR2 is YDEGEE. CDR3 nucleotides: TGTGCCAGCAACTGGATGACTAGCAAGACCCAGTACTTC. It is translated as CASNWMTSKTQYF.

The chain recombines TRBV7-6 with TRBJ2-1; D tentatively reads TRBD1 or TRBD2 (5 bases each). CDR1 and CDR2 (germline): SGHVS, FNYEAQ. V was trimmed by 1 base and J by 5 bases, leaving 9 bases between them. The CDR3 runs 14 residues. This chain's CDR3 is CASSLGGTNNEQFF. CDR3 coding DNA: TGTGCCAGCAGCTTAGGGGGGACCAACAATGAGCAGTTCTTC.

V and J are TRBV7-9 and TRBJ1-1; tentative D call: TRBD1 (5 bases). V lost 1 base and J 3 bases, leaving 12 bases between the germline ends. The germline gives CDR1 SEHNR, CDR2 FQNEAQ (reference sequence). The CDR3 has 15 residues. The CDR3 sequence: CASSLVQGSYTEAFF. CDR3 nucleotides: TGTGCCAGCAGCTTAGTTCAGGGATCCTACACTGAAGCTTTCTTT.

The chain joins TRBV11-2 to TRBJ2-7; D ambiguous. The V gene lost 4 bases and the J gene lost 7 bases, with 8 bases spanning the gap. Germline V gene sequence: CDR1 SGHAT, CDR2 FQNNGV. The length of the CDR3 is 11 residues. The DNA of the CDR3 is TGTGCCAGCAGCTCCCTCCGGGAGCAGTACTTC. Its protein product is CASSSLREQYF.

The chain links TRBV11-2 to TRBJ1-3; D is ambiguous. This CDR3 is built from 16 residues. V was cut by 5 bases and J by 2 bases, with 16 bases left in between. Germline V CDR1 and CDR2: SGHAT, FQNNGV. As DNA, the CDR3 is TGTGCCAGCAGCCCCCATAGTGCGGTACCTGGAAACACCATATATTTT. This translates into CASSPHSAVPGNTIYF.

The genes are TRBV7-9 and TRBJ2-5; the D gene is possibly TRBD2 (5 bases). Trimming left V 5 bases short and J 5 bases short, with 15 bases between. This CDR3 is built from 14 residues. CDR1 and CDR2 (germline): SEHNR, FQNEAQ (reference sequence). The CDR3 sequence is CASSTSVGGETQYF. Here the CDR3 DNA reads TGTGCCAGCAGCACCTCCGTGGGCGGGGAGACCCAGTACTTC.

This rearrangement joins TRBV28 to TRBJ2-1; possible D gene TRBD1, 6 bases. Per germline, CDR1 MDHEN and CDR2 SYDVKM. This CDR3 has 15 amino acids. Trimming stripped 4 bases from V and 0 bases from J, with 10 bases between. The CDR3 loop reads CASSSWDNSYNEQFF. CDR3 nucleotide sequence: TGTGCCAGCAGTTCCTGGGACAACTCCTACAATGAGCAGTTCTTC.

The rearrangement joins TRBV28 to TRBJ1-5; D not certain. Germline values: CDR1 MDHEN, CDR2 SYDVKM. Trimming shortened V by 7 bases and J by 7 bases, and 14 bases separated the two germline ends. The CDR3 has 13 residues. CDR3 DNA sequence: TGTGCCAGCACTCTAGTTATGCAGCAGCCCCAGCATTTT. Translation gives CASTLVMQQPQHF.

A few counts support this clone. The chain joins TRBV29-1 to TRBJ2-1, with D unclear. The CDR3 consists of 14 residues. V was pared by 7 bases and J by 2 bases, with 15 bases between. From germline, CDR1 is SQVTM and CDR2 ANQGSEA. The chain's CDR3 is CSDEDQPTYNEQFF. Written as DNA, the CDR3 is TGCAGCGACGAAGACCAGCCAACCTACAATGAGCAGTTCTTC.

The chain uses TRBV6-4 and TRBJ2-2; D is undetermined. The CDR3 is 16 amino acids. The V end was cut by 3 bases, the J end by 5 bases, with 16 bases between. Germline V CDR1 and CDR2: MRHNA, SNTAGT. The CDR3 sequence is CASSELTELGTGELFF. The CDR3 nucleotides read TGTGCCAGCAGTGAGCTGACGGAGTTGGGGACCGGGGAGCTGTTTTTT.

This clone was counted only a few times. The chain is built from TRBV27 and TRBJ2-7; tentative D call: TRBD1 (5 bases). This CDR3 is built from 11 residues. The germline gives CDR1 MNHEY, CDR2 SMNVEV (reference sequence). V was clipped by 8 bases and J by 4 bases, with 9 bases between them. Here the CDR3 DNA reads TGTGCCAGCGGAACAGGTTACGAGCAGTACTTC. It is translated as CASGTGYEQYF.

The chain links TRBV6-6 to TRBJ1-2, with D perhaps TRBD1 (6 bases). CDR1 and CDR2 (germline): MNHNY, SVGAGI (reference sequence). V was pared by 5 bases and J by 6 bases, with 13 bases between. The CDR3 sequence is 13 residues long. The DNA for the CDR3 is TGTGCCAGCAGTCACCCGACAGGAGATGGCTACACCTTC. Translation gives CASSHPTGDGYTF.

This clone is a singleton in its sample. The chain has TRBV9 and TRBJ1-2, with D tentatively TRBD1 (5 bases). Per germline, CDR1 SGDLS and CDR2 YYNGEE. CDR3 length: 14 amino acids. V lost 3 bases to trimming and J lost 5 bases, with 14 bases between them. CDR3 protein: CASSGAGSIYGYTF. The CDR3 DNA is TGTGCCAGCAGCGGGGCAGGGAGTATTTATGGCTACACCTTC.

The V call is TRBV7-9, the J call TRBJ1-2, with D maybe TRBD1 (6 bases). The CDR3 has 18 amino acids. Germline lookup yields CDR1 SEHNR and CDR2 FQNEAQ (reference sequence). The V and J ends lost 4 bases and 0 bases respectively, with 21 bases between them. Here the CDR3 reads CASSSTLYRDTSNYGYTF. The CDR3 nucleotides are TGTGCCAGCAGCTCGACCCTATACCGGGACACCTCTAACTATGGCTACACCTTC.

The rearrangement uses TRBV11-2 and TRBJ2-5; D is ambiguous. The CDR3 covers 11 residues. The germline V gene has CDR1 SGHAT and CDR2 FQNNGV. Trimming stripped 1 base from V and 6 bases from J, with 3 bases between. CDR3 in amino acids: CASSLGKTQYF. DNA of the CDR3: TGTGCCAGCAGCTTAGGGAAGACCCAGTACTTC.

This chain uses TRBV4-3 with TRBJ2-7, with 9 bases fitting TRBD2. The CDR3 sequence is 17 residues long. Germline CDR1 and CDR2: LGHNA and YSLEER. The trim removed 1 base at V and 0 bases at J, leaving 7 bases unmatched. In DNA form, the CDR3 reads TGCGCCAGCAGCCAAGGCCTAGCGGGATCAAGCTCCTACGAGCAGTACTTC. Amino acids: CASSQGLAGSSSYEQYF.

This sequence joins TRBV5-1 and TRBJ1-6; TRBD1 might be the D (6 bases). The CDR3 length is 14 residues. Trimming removed 0 bases from V and 9 bases from J, with 10 bases in between. Germline V gene sequence: CDR1 SGHRS, CDR2 YFSETQ. The CDR3 nucleotides read TGCGCCAGCAGCTTGGCACAGGGAGGTTCACCCCTCCACTTT. Translated: CASSLAQGGSPLHF.

This clone appeared once. The V and J genes are TRBV11-2 and TRBJ2-1; 9 nucleotides line up with TRBD2. V trimming: 1 base; J trimming: 8 bases; junction bases outside the gene matches: 9. Germline loops: CDR1 SGHAT, CDR2 FQNNGV. This CDR3 contains 16 residues. CDR3 nucleotide sequence: TGTGCCAGCAGCTTAGGAGTTAGCGGGAGTAGAGATGAGCAGTTCTTC. This sequence encodes CASSLGVSGSRDEQFF. Combining the CDR3 with reference TRBV11-2 and TRBJ2-1 gives the whole variable domain EAGVAQSPRYKIIEKRQSVAFWCNPISGHATLYWYQQILGQGPKLLIQFQNNGVVDDSQLPKDRFSAERLKGVDSTLKIQPAKLEDSAVYLCASSLGVSGSRDEQFFGPGTRLTVL.

This chain connects TRBV7-8 to TRBJ1-1; D is unclear. The V and J ends lost 3 bases and 5 bases respectively, with 13 bases between them. This CDR3 is built from 14 residues. The germline CDR1 and CDR2 sequences are SGHVS and FQNEAQ. The CDR3 reads CASSFEGMMTEAFF. CDR3 DNA sequence: TGTGCCAGCAGCTTTGAGGGAATGATGACTGAAGCTTTCTTT.

This chain links TRBV6-1 with TRBJ1-5; perhaps TRBD1 as D (5 bases). The CDR3 runs 15 residues. V was clipped by 2 bases and J by 1 base, with 9 bases between them. Germline CDR1 MNHNS, CDR2 SASEGT. The DNA for the CDR3 is TGTGCCAGCAGTGAATTCGGGGCAAGCAATCAGCCCCAGCATTTT. Amino acids: CASSEFGASNQPQHF.

This clone was counted a single time. This chain links TRBV28 with TRBJ2-5; D gene uncertain. The CDR3 consists of 13 residues. The V gene's germline CDR1 is MDHEN and CDR2 SYDVKM. V dropped 6 bases and J dropped 1 base, with 9 bases sitting between them. In DNA form, the CDR3 reads TGTGCCAGCAGCCGACCCGTCCAAGAGACCCAGTACTTC. The encoded protein is CASSRPVQETQYF.

This chain links TRBV27 with TRBJ2-6, with D unresolved. Germline-derived CDR1 and CDR2 are MNHEY and SMNVEV (reference sequence). CDR3 length equals 14 residues. Deletions cut 6 bases from V and 0 bases from J, with 6 bases between. CDR3 amino acids: CASSLRSGANVLTF. In DNA form, the CDR3 reads TGTGCCAGCAGCCTGCGCTCTGGGGCCAACGTCCTGACTTTC.

The V and J genes are TRBV7-2 and TRBJ2-2; 7 nucleotides match TRBD2. J was trimmed by 6 bases and V by 4 bases; bases with no gene match: 11. The CDR3 length is 16 residues. Germline lookup yields CDR1 SGHTA and CDR2 FQGNSA. The chain's CDR3 is CASSSPSGGWSGELFF. The CDR3 DNA reads TGTGCCAGCAGCTCACCTAGCGGAGGGTGGTCCGGGGAGCTGTTTTTT.